The 20 T cell receptor beta chains listed next were all sequenced from one sample in a study of early T cells in non-severe SARS-CoV-2 infection (dated by TCRdb to the early 2020s). The receptor library was made with 5' RACE. The data were produced on a NextSeq 500. TCRdb passed the public sequencing reads through fastp at Q25 and MiXCR, retaining productive beta sequences. Each CDR3 protein gets just one entry, which takes the most common genes and DNA from the rows behind it. Counted in this sample were approximately 42,000 distinct CDR3 sequences; roughly 6.6% of them appeared once. Of the sample, more than 4.5% is held by the ten largest clones. The specimen sequenced was whole blood. Source of these receptors: an adult who was a healthcare worker with PCR-confirmed SARS-CoV-2 infection or an uninfected control (not recorded which).

This clonotype was observed a few times. The chain carries TRBV11-2 and TRBJ2-3; 8 nucleotides line up with TRBD2. The germline gives CDR1 SGHAT, CDR2 FQNNGV. The length of the CDR3 is 15 residues. The V and J ends lost 0 bases and 7 bases, in that order; junction bases with no gene match: 6. CDR3 sequence (DNA): TGTGCCAGCAGCTTAGACGGGGGGGCAGGTCATACGCAGTATTTT. It yields the protein CASSLDGGAGHTQYF.

This clonotype was picked up many times. The CDR3 coding sequence is TGCAGCGCGCCGGAGAGGTCCTACAATGAGCAGTTCTTC. Translated: CSAPERSYNEQFF. The rearrangement links TRBV29-1 to TRBJ2-1, with D hard to call. The germline CDR1 and CDR2 sequences are SQVTM and ANQGSEA. This CDR3 region has 13 residues. Trimming left V 7 bases short and J 1 base short, with 11 bases between.

This clonotype was recorded at least ten times. CDR3 coding DNA: TGTGCCAGCAGCTTAGTTGGGGGGGCAGATTCTAATTCACCCCTCCACTTT. It encodes CASSLVGGADSNSPLHF. The chain combines TRBV7-2 with TRBJ1-6; possible D gene TRBD1, 6 bases. This CDR3 contains 17 residues. Germline CDR1 and CDR2: SGHTA and FQGNSA. The V gene lost 1 base and the J gene lost 6 bases, with 16 bases spanning the gap.

This clonotype showed up just a few times. V gene TRBV7-8 combines with J gene TRBJ1-5; a weak D match, TRBD1 (5 bases). The V gene's germline CDR1 is SGHVS and CDR2 FQNEAQ. The CDR3 is made up of 15 amino acids. V lost 7 bases and J 0 bases, leaving 13 bases between the germline ends. The CDR3 is CASTPQGYSNQPQHF. The CDR3 DNA reads as TGTGCCAGCACCCCTCAGGGCTATAGCAATCAGCCCCAGCATTTT.

This clonotype was found a few times. This chain connects TRBV4-2 to TRBJ2-3, with D possibly called TRBD1 or TRBD2 (6 bases each). This CDR3 spans 16 amino acids. The V gene lost 0 bases and the J gene lost 5 bases, with 15 bases spanning the gap. The V gene's germline CDR1 is LGHNA and CDR2 YNFKEQ. The CDR3 nucleotides read TGTGCCAGCAGCCAAGAACCGGGGGCCAGGCTAGATACGCAGTATTTT. This codes for CASSQEPGARLDTQYF.

This clonotype was recorded many times. The rearrangement joins TRBV5-1 to TRBJ2-7; a possible D gene is TRBD2 (6 bases). Germline V gene sequence: CDR1 SGHRS, CDR2 YFSETQ. The V gene lost 4 bases and the J gene lost 2 bases, with 13 bases spanning the gap. The CDR3 sequence is 14 residues long. The CDR3 is CASSKAGRTYEQYF. In nucleotides, the CDR3 is TGCGCCAGCAGCAAAGCGGGCCGAACCTACGAGCAGTACTTC.

The chain has TRBV6-5 and TRBJ2-7, with TRBD1 matching over 10 bases. CDR3 length: 15 residues. With 6 bases clipped from V and 2 bases from J, the junction kept 7 bases outside the gene matches. Germline CDR1 and CDR2: MNHEY and SVGAGI. The CDR3 region is CASSSGTGDPYEQYF. Written as DNA, the CDR3 is TGTGCCAGCAGCTCCGGGACAGGGGACCCCTACGAGCAGTACTTC.

This clonotype has at least ten counts. The genes are TRBV7-3 and TRBJ2-7; 9 bases align to TRBD1. Germline values: CDR1 SGHTA, CDR2 FQGTGA. This CDR3 spans 14 amino acids. V gave up 10 bases and J gave up 7 bases; unmatched junction bases: 14. The CDR3 reads CAKAKEQGAEEQYF. The CDR3 coding sequence is TGTGCCAAGGCGAAGGAACAGGGGGCTGAAGAGCAGTACTTC.

This clonotype was seen a few times. The chain employs TRBV4-3 and TRBJ2-7; D is unclear. With 1 base removed from V and 3 bases from J, the gap between germline ends came to 10 bases. CDR1 LGHNA and CDR2 YSLEER come from the germline V gene. CDR3 length: 14 amino acids. The CDR3 loop is CASSQALTFYEQYF. In DNA form, the CDR3 reads TGCGCCAGCAGCCAAGCTTTAACCTTCTACGAGCAGTACTTC.

The chain recombines TRBV20-1 with TRBJ1-1; D is possibly TRBD1 (5 bases). Germline CDR1 reads DFQATT; CDR2 reads SNEGSKA (reference sequence). The CDR3 contains 14 residues. V dropped 1 base and J dropped 4 bases, with 13 bases sitting between them. The CDR3 loop reads CSARVPGIGTEAFF. The CDR3 bases are TGCAGTGCTAGAGTCCCAGGGATTGGCACTGAAGCTTTCTTT.

This clonotype was seen more than once but under ten times. The V call is TRBV12-3 or TRBV12-4, the J call TRBJ1-5; D gene ambiguous. The CDR3 loop spans 13 amino acids. Deletions cut 3 bases from V and 4 bases from J, with 7 bases between. The CDR3 sequence is CASSLALNQPQHF. The CDR3 bases are TGTGCCAGCAGTTTGGCTCTAAATCAGCCCCAGCATTTT.

This clonotype has more than one count but fewer than ten. The chain combines TRBV20-1 with TRBJ2-2, with a possible D match to TRBD1 (6 bases). Germline CDR1 is DFQATT and CDR2 is SNEGSKA (reference sequence). CDR3 length: 12 amino acids. Deletions cut 6 bases from V and 7 bases from J, with 12 bases between. CDR3 nucleotides: TGCAGTGCAACCGGGACAATCGGGGAGCTGTTTTTT. Translated: CSATGTIGELFF.

V usage is TRBV5-5 and J usage is TRBJ2-2; D not certain. The V gene lost 0 bases and the J gene lost 8 bases, with 14 bases spanning the gap. Germline assignment: CDR1 SGHKS and CDR2 YYEKEE (reference sequence). The CDR3 totals 15 residues. CDR3 sequence reads: CASSLVWGTPGELFF. The CDR3 DNA follows: TGTGCCAGCAGCTTGGTCTGGGGAACACCGGGGGAGCTGTTTTTT. The whole variable domain, remainder taken from reference TRBV5-5 and TRBJ2-2, is DAGVTQSPTHLIKTRGQQVTLRCSPISGHKSVSWYQQVLGQGPQFIFQYYEKEERGRGNFPDRFSARQFPNYSSELNVNALLLGDSALYLCASSLVWGTPGELFFGEGSRLTVL.

This clonotype has only a few counts. The chain carries TRBV18 and TRBJ2-3; D gene uncertain. In germline, CDR1 is KGHSH, CDR2 LQKENI. With 1 base removed from V and 0 bases from J, the gap between germline ends came to 8 bases. The CDR3 is made up of 15 amino acids. As DNA, the CDR3 is TGTGCCAGCTCACCACTCATGGGGAGCACAGATACGCAGTATTTT. Its translation: CASSPLMGSTDTQYF.

This clonotype was counted at least ten times. The rearrangement joins TRBV4-1 to TRBJ1-6; 9 bases fit TRBD1. Trimming took 0 bases from V and 8 from J; bases not matched to a gene: 8. Germline V CDR1 and CDR2: MGHRA, YSYEKL. The CDR3 loop spans 17 amino acids. The DNA for the CDR3 is TGCGCCAGCAGCCAAGACCCCCAGGGACAGGGACATTCACCCCTCCACTTT. It codes for CASSQDPQGQGHSPLHF.

This clonotype was seen repeatedly, ten times or more. The chain uses TRBV20-1 and TRBJ2-1; 10 nucleotides match TRBD2. Trimming took 3 bases from V and 5 from J; bases not matched to a gene: 4. CDR1 and CDR2 (germline): DFQATT, SNEGSKA (reference sequence). The CDR3 runs to 14 residues. The chain's CDR3 is CSARSAGGNNEQFF. The CDR3 nucleotides are TGCAGTGCTAGGTCAGCGGGGGGGAACAATGAGCAGTTCTTC.

The table lists this clonotype with a few counts. The genes are TRBV27 and TRBJ2-1; D is unclear. CDR3 length: 14 amino acids. Trimming took 2 bases from V and 4 from J, leaving 9 bases between them. Germline assignment: CDR1 MNHEY and CDR2 SMNVEV (reference sequence). The CDR3 is CASSLVASYNEQFF. CDR3 coding DNA: TGTGCCAGCAGTTTAGTAGCAAGTTACAATGAGCAGTTCTTC.

The V and J genes are TRBV11-2 and TRBJ2-7; tentative D call: TRBD2 (5 bases). The V gene's germline CDR1 is SGHAT and CDR2 FQNNGV. V lost 6 bases and J lost 9, with 18 bases in between. The CDR3 is made up of 13 amino acids. The CDR3 DNA reads as TGTGCCAGCAGTACAGCGGTACCTACGGGGCAGTACTTC. Translating it yields CASSTAVPTGQYF.

The rearrangement links TRBV15 to TRBJ2-3; maybe TRBD2 (6 bases). CDR1 is LNHNV, CDR2 YYDKDF, per germline (reference sequence). The ends were cut back, 8 bases at V and 2 bases at J, with 14 bases in the middle. CDR3 length equals 14 residues. CDR3 DNA sequence: TGTGCCACCGGAGGGGTTATTAACACAGATACGCAGTATTTT. It specifies CATGGVINTDTQYF. Complete variable domain (other parts from reference TRBV15 and TRBJ2-3): DAMVIQNPRYQVTQFGKPVTLSCSQTLNHNVMYWYQQKSSQAPKLLFHYYDKDFNNEADTPDNFQSRRPNTSFCFLDIRSPGLGDTAMYLCATGGVINTDTQYFGPGTRLTVL.

This clonotype showed up many times. The chain is built from TRBV4-2 and TRBJ2-6, with 7 bases matching TRBD1. V shed 6 bases and J 2 bases; nucleotides not matched to a gene: 4. Looked up from germline, CDR1 is LGHNA and CDR2 is YNFKEQ. The CDR3 spans 15 residues. CDR3 bases: TGTGCCAGCAGGGGTGACAGGGCTGGGGCCAACGTCCTGACTTTC. Residues: CASRGDRAGANVLTF.